The TCR beta chain described here comes from a study of T cell responses to AZD1222 COVID-19 vaccine. Broader study findings: Close to half of spike-specific TCRs reportedly recognize unmutated variant regions.

The protocol was immunoSEQ multiplex PCR, while the TCRdb copy is restricted to in-frame clones and leaves out a portion. The sample contains 130,000 to 150,000 clones, 80% to 95% of which appear only once. Trimming removed 5 bases at V and 0 bases at J, with 16 bases between. This CDR3 comprises 16 residues. Germline V gene lookup returns CDR1 MDHEN and CDR2 SYDVKM. Of note for this clone: Antigen specificity is unknown.

The specimen comprised peripheral blood, sampled on day 0 of MenACWY control vaccination. The chain couples TRBV28 to TRBJ1-1, with D perhaps matching TRBD1 (5 bases). This receptor was taken from an adult in good health. The CDR3 here is CASSTAGHHMNTEAFF. CDR3 bases: TGTGCCAGCAGTACTGCGGGGCACCATATGAACACTGAAGCTTTCTTT.